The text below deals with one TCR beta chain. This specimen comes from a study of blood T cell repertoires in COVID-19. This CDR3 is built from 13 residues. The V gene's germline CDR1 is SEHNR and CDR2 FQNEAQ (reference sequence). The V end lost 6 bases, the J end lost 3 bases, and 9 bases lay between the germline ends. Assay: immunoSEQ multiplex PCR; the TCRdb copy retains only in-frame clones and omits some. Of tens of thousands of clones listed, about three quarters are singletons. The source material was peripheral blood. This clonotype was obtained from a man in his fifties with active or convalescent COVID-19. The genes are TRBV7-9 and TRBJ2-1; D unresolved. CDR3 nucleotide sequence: TGTGCCAGCAGTGACTCTCACTACAATGAGCAGTTCTTC. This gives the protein CASSDSHYNEQFF.